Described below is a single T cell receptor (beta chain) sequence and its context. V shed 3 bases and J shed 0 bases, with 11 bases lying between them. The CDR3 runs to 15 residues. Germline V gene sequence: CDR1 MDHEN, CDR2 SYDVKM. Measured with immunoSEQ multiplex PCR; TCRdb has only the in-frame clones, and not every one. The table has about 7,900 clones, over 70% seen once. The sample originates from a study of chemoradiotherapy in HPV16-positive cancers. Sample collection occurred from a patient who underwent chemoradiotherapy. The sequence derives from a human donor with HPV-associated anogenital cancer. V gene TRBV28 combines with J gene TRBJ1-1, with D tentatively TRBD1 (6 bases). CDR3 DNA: TGTGCCAGCAGTTTTGGGGGCCTACTGAACACTGAAGCTTTCTTT. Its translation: CASSFGGLLNTEAFF.